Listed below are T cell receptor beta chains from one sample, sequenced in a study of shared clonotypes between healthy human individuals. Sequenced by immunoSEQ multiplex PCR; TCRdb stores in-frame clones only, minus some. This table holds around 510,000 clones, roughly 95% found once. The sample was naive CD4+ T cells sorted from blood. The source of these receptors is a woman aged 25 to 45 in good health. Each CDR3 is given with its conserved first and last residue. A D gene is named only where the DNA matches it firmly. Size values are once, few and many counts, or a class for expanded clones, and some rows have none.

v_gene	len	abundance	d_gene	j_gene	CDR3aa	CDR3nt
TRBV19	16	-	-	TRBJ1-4	CASRQGTGVTNEKLFF	TGTGCCAGTAGGCAGGGAACGGGGGTAACTAATGAAAAACTGTTTTTT
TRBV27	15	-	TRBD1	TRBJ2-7	CASSPRQGTDYEQYF	TGTGCCAGCAGTCCCAGACAGGGTACTGACTACGAGCAGTACTTC
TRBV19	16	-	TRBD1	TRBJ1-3	CASNLGQGYSGNTIYF	TGTGCCAGTAATCTGGGACAGGGCTACTCTGGAAACACCATATATTTT
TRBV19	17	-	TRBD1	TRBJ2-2	CASSMATGGANTGELFF	TGTGCCAGTAGTATGGCGACAGGGGGCGCGAACACCGGGGAGCTGTTTTTT
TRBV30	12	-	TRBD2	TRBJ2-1	CAWTVPSGPSIF	TGTGCCTGGACCGTACCTAGCGGACCTAGTATCTTC
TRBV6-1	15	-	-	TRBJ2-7	CASSTPVAYSYEQYF	TGTGCCAGCTCTACGCCAGTGGCCTACTCCTACGAGCAGTACTTC
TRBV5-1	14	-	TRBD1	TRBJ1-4	CASSPGTGPEKLFF	TGCGCCAGCAGCCCCGGGACAGGGCCGGAAAAACTGTTTTTT
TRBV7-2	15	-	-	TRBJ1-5	CASSLGQIGNQPQHF	TGTGCCAGCAGCTTAGGACAGATCGGCAATCAGCCCCAGCATTTT
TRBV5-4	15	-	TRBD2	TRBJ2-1	CASSPGGSSYNEQFF	TGTGCCAGCAGCCCCGGGGGGAGCTCCTACAATGAGCAGTTCTTC
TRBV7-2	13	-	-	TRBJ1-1	CASSLGGDTEAFF	TGTGCCAGCAGCTTAGGTGGGGACACTGAAGCTTTCTTT
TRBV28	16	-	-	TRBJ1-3	CASSLLGRASGNTIYF	TGTGCCAGCAGTTTATTGGGCAGGGCATCGGGAAACACCATATATTTT
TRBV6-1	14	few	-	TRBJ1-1	CASRSNRDWTEAFF	TGTGCCAGCAGAAGCAACAGGGATTGGACTGAAGCTTTCTTT
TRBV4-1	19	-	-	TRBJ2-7	CASSVRDRGSSGTLYEQYF	TGCGCCAGCAGCGTCCGGGACAGGGGATCTAGCGGGACCCTCTACGAGCAGTACTTC
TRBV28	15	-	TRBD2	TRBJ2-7	CASSSRTSGVYEQYF	TGTGCCAGCAGTTCTCGGACTAGCGGAGTTTACGAGCAGTACTTC
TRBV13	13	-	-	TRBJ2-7	CASSLGPGTRVYF	TGTGCCAGCAGCTTAGGCCCAGGGACTCGAGTGTACTTC
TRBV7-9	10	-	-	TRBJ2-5	CASSQETQYF	TGTGCCAGCAGTCAAGAGACCCAGTACTTC
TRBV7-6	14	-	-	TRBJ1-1	CASSLGGHSTEAFF	TGTGCCAGCAGCTTAGGTGGCCACTCGACTGAAGCTTTCTTT
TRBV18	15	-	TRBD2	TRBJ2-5	CASSPPTGGGETQYF	TGTGCCAGCTCACCACCGACGGGAGGGGGAGAGACCCAGTACTTC
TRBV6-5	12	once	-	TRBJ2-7	CASKGQTYEQYF	TGTGCCAGCAAAGGGCAGACCTACGAGCAGTACTTC
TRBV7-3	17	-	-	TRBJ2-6	CASSSPGGGSGANVLTF	TGTGCCAGCAGCTCCCCAGGCGGAGGATCTGGGGCCAACGTCCTGACTTTC
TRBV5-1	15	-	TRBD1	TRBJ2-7	CASRAVTGASYEQYF	TGCGCCAGCAGAGCCGTGACAGGGGCCTCCTACGAGCAGTACTTC
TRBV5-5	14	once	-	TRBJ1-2	CASSRGPPNNGYTF	TGTGCCAGCAGCCGCGGTCCCCCAAACAATGGCTACACCTTC
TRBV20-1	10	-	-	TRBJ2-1	CSAKSAGQFF	TGCAGTGCCAAGAGCGCGGGCCAGTTCTTC
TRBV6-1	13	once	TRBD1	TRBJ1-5	CASRRQGNQPQHF	TGTGCCAGCAGGAGACAGGGAAATCAGCCCCAGCATTTT
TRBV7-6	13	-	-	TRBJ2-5	CASSLSLQETQYF	TGTGCCAGCAGCTTGTCCTTGCAAGAGACCCAGTACTTC
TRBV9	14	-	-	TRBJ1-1	CASSEWTENTEAFF	TGTGCCAGCAGCGAATGGACGGAGAACACTGAAGCTTTCTTT
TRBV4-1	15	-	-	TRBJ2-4	CASSQLPLAKNIQYF	TGCGCCAGCAGCCAATTGCCTCTAGCCAAAAACATTCAGTACTTC
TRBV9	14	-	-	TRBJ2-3	CASSGRDRTDTQYF	TGTGCCAGCAGCGGGCGGGACAGAACAGATACGCAGTATTTT
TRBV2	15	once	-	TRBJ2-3	CASSGVRAITDTQYF	TGTGCCAGCAGTGGCGTCAGGGCCATCACAGATACGCAGTATTTT
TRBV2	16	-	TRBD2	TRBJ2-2	CASRAGLGKNTGELFF	TGTGCCAGCAGGGCGGGACTAGGCAAGAACACCGGGGAGCTGTTTTTT
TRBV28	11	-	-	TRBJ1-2	CASSRRTGYTF	TGTGCCAGCAGTCGAAGGACTGGCTACACCTTC
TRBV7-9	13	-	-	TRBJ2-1	CASSLKEIGEQFF	TGTGCCAGCAGCTTGAAGGAGATTGGGGAGCAGTTCTTC
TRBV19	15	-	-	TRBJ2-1	CASSITAGRGNEQFF	TGTGCCAGTAGTATAACAGCGGGTAGGGGCAATGAGCAGTTCTTC
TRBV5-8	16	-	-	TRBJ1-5	CASSLDGGWGNQPQHF	TGTGCCAGCAGCTTGGATGGGGGCTGGGGCAATCAGCCCCAGCATTTT
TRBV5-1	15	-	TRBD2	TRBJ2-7	CASSSGTRHAYEQYF	TGCGCCAGCAGCTCTGGGACTAGGCATGCCTACGAGCAGTACTTC
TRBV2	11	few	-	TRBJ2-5	CASRGRETQYF	TGTGCCAGCAGGGGGCGAGAGACCCAGTACTTC
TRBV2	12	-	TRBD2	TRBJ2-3	CASSELGGGKYF	TGTGCCAGCAGTGAACTGGGCGGGGGGAAGTATTTT
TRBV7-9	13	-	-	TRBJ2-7	CASSLVNRYEQYF	TGTGCCAGCAGCTTAGTTAACCGTTACGAGCAGTACTTC
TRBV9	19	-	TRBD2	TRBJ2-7	CASSVELAGEHQPAYEQYF	TGTGCCAGCAGCGTAGAACTAGCGGGAGAACACCAACCTGCCTACGAGCAGTACTTC
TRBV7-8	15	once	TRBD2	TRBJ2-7	CASSLPRLARHEQYF	TGTGCCAGCAGCTTACCGCGACTAGCTCGTCACGAGCAGTACTTC
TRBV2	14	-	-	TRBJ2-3	CASRGEWGTDTQYF	TGTGCCAGCAGGGGGGAGTGGGGCACAGATACGCAGTATTTT
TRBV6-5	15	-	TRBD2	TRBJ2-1	CASSYSLAGGYEQFF	TGTGCCAGCAGTTACTCACTAGCGGGAGGGTATGAGCAGTTCTTC
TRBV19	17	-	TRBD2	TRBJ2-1	CASSMRLAVGVENEQFF	TGTGCCAGTAGTATGCGGCTAGCGGTTGGTGTGGAGAATGAGCAGTTCTTC
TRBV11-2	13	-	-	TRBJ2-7	CASSSSRAYEQYF	TGTGCCAGCAGCTCCTCGCGGGCCTACGAGCAGTACTTC
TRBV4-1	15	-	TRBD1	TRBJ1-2	CASSQGDRGVYGYTF	TGCGCCAGCAGCCAAGGAGACAGGGGGGTCTATGGCTACACCTTC
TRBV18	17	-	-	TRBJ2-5	CASSPGNRMGPPETQYF	TGTGCCAGCTCACCAGGAAACAGAATGGGCCCTCCGGAGACCCAGTACTTC
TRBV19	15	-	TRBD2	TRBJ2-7	CASSIASGSNYEQYF	TGTGCCAGTAGTATAGCTAGCGGGAGTAACTACGAGCAGTACTTC
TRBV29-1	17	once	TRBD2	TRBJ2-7	CSVELRSSGIRGYEQYF	TGCAGCGTTGAACTTCGATCTAGCGGGATCCGGGGGTACGAGCAGTACTTC
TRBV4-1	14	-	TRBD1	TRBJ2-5	CASSQRQGRETQYF	TGCGCCAGCAGCCAACGACAGGGACGAGAGACCCAGTACTTC
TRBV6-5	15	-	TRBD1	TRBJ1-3	CASREDRSSGNTIYF	TGTGCCAGCAGGGAGGACAGGAGCTCTGGAAACACCATATATTTT
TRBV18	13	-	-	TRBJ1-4	CASSPDTNEKLFF	TGTGCCAGCTCACCCGACACTAATGAAAAACTGTTTTTT
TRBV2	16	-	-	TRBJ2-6	CAGAGGRVAGANVLTF	TGTGCCGGAGCAGGAGGGCGGGTGGCTGGGGCCAACGTCCTGACTTTC
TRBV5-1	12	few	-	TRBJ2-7	CASSSQGYEQYF	TGCGCCAGCAGCTCACAGGGCTACGAGCAGTACTTC
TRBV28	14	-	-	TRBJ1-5	CASTYLPRGALQHF	TGTGCCAGCACCTACTTACCGAGGGGGGCCCTCCAGCATTTT
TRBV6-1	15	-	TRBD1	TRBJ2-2	CASIWDRGGTGELFF	TGTGCCAGCATTTGGGACAGGGGAGGGACCGGGGAGCTGTTTTTT
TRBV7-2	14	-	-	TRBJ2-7	CASTRTSGGYEQYF	TGTGCCAGCACCCGAACCTCCGGGGGTTACGAGCAGTACTTC
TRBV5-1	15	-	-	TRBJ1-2	CASRGPSGIGYGYTF	TGCGCCAGCAGAGGCCCTTCGGGGATCGGCTATGGCTACACCTTC
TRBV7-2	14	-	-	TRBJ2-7	CASSLAGDAYEQYF	TGTGCCAGCAGCTTAGCGGGGGATGCCTACGAGCAGTACTTC